This T cell receptor beta chain comes out of a study of blood T cell repertoires in COVID-19 (dated by TCRdb to about 2020). About the study as a whole: Collaborator samples came from the United States, Italy and Spain and covered acute and convalescent phases of COVID-19. The material from the prospective study consisted of cDNA or gDNA derived from T cells, B-cell-depleted T cells, or PBMCs. The repertoires were released in a freely available public database intended as a resource for research on the immune response to SARS-CoV-2. Where available, HLA class I and class II types were obtained from metadata supplied by the sample provider rather than from assay-based typing. Subjects who had been exposed to COVID-19, were actively infected with it, or had recovered from it provided the deeply sampled blood TCRbeta repertoires that made up the dataset. The sample metadata nearly always contained a de-identified subject ID, COVID-19 status, age in years and sex. The samples were drawn from two sources: the first 160 participants of the ongoing ImmuneRACE study, and 1,254 subjects contributed by 6 global collaborators.

The CDR3 contains 16 residues, cysteine and phenylalanine counted. Only the CDR3 region is kept as DNA, spanning 48 bases read in frame from base 1. Unmatched junction bases come to 10, with V trimmed by 5 bases and J by 1 base. CDR1 and CDR2 are drawn from the germline V gene: SGHAT, FQNNGV. Overall results and qualifications from the work: The amount of clinical and demographic metadata varied by source and participant and was provided uncurated.

The collaborating institutions used their own protocols to collect whole blood in K2EDTA tubes. For TCRbeta analysis, collaborators shipped samples as frozen whole blood, isolated PBMCs, or DNA extracted from either of those sample types. On this clone: Its antigen is currently not known. It has no much larger one-base neighbor in the sample; base qualities were not kept.

TCRbeta CDR3 regions were amplified from genomic DNA using the immunoSEQ Assay, a bias-controlled multiplex PCR. Per the authors' processing: Within the assay, amplification of reference gene primers was used to estimate how many nucleated cells each sample contained. To quantify the absolute abundance of each unique TCRbeta CDR3 rearrangement, sequence reads were collapsed and filtered. For each sample, productive Simpson clonality was calculated as the square root of Simpson's diversity index over productive rearrangements. This is the immuneACCESS table as TCRdb keeps it, with only in-frame sequences that have V and J called. A part of the clones is gone; compared with another copy, unresolved V genes explain less than half, and the rest is unexplained. The D gene and trimming were derived from the DNA, and the V and J assignments and clone size from that table. In all, the sample holds 250,000 to 300,000 clones, and less than 85% of those were seen once. Jointly, the top ten make up less than 4% of the sample.

The sequence is built from TRBV11-2 and TRBJ1-1, with 7 bases in between that match TRBD1. The receptor was isolated from a woman aged 18 to 35 with acute or convalescent COVID-19. The specimen sequenced was peripheral blood. The CDR3 region has the sequence CASSEWTGTENTEAFF. The nucleotides read TGTGCCAGCAGCGAATGGACCGGGACAGAGAACACTGAAGCTTTCTTT.